This T cell receptor beta chain came from a study of blood T cells in healthy people across ages. Per sample, extraction of total RNA gave at least 5 micrograms in every case. The CDR3 length is 16 residues. The V segment lost 0 bases and the J segment 10 bases; nucleotides outside the gene matches: 11. Looked up from germline, CDR1 is MNHNY and CDR2 is SVGAGI (reference sequence). This clonotype was detected many times. A second PCR of roughly 7 to 11 cycles used a sample-barcoded 5' primer and a J-beta primer mix. TCRdb reprocessed the 5' RACE reads via MiXCR and lists one record per CDR3 protein. The sample contains some 1.7 million distinct CDR3 sequences, 25% to 30% of which appear only once.

Sample: blood. The V and J genes are TRBV6-6 and TRBJ1-4; TRBD1 agrees at 7 bases. The source is a woman aged 25-40 years in good health. Written as DNA, the CDR3 is TGTGCCAGCAGTTACTCTTTAATGACAGGGCAAGCAAAACTGTTTTTT. Amino acid sequence: CASSYSLMTGQAKLFF.